A single sample gave rise to the 17 T cell receptor beta chains below, sequenced in a study of tumor-infiltrating lymphocytes in primary liver carcinoma. Bulk tissue was left unsorted, and RNA and DNA were co-extracted from roughly 20-30 mg of it. Using a constant-region primer together with ProtoScript II reverse transcriptase, TCR beta cDNA was made from about 490 ng of total RNA. Employing slightly modified ARM-PCR, three nested multiplex PCR rounds were run, and these gave rise to the TCR beta libraries. A C-beta reverse primer was combined with TRBV1-TRBV30 forward primers in the first two PCR rounds, and each round had 10 cycles. MiXCR, applied by TCRdb to the multiplex PCR reads, yields one record per CDR3 protein. Of approximately 100,000 distinct CDR3 sequences in the sample, approximately 70% are singletons; the top ten hold less than 15%. Input material: liver tumor tissue from sampling region 2. Subset: tumor region T2, inferior pole. The receptors derive from a woman aged 60-70 years with primary liver carcinoma and hepatitis B virus infection.

Turning to this clonotype: One junction end does not reproduce the germline sequence, and a read error may be involved. This chain joins TRBV6-5 and TRBJ2-6; D possibly corresponds to TRBD1 (5 bases). The CDR3 is 15 residues long. Germline values: CDR1 MNHEY, CDR2 SVGAGI. The CDR3 sequence: CASSQTTSGANVLNF. CDR3 in DNA: TGTGCCAGCAGCCAAACAACCTCTGGGGCCAACGTCCTGAATTTC.

As to this clonotype: A much bigger clone sits one base away, suggesting this may be a read error. The chain uses TRBV7-8 and TRBJ2-5; TRBD2 aligns across 7 bases. This CDR3 is 15 amino acids long. Per the germline V gene, CDR1 is SGHVS and CDR2 is FQNEAQ. In DNA, the CDR3 is TGTGACAGCAGCGGGGCGGGGGAGCTCCAAGAGACCCAGTACTTC. This encodes CDSSGAGELQETQYF.

To note about this clonotype: One end of the junction does not line up with germline, which may come from a read error. J is TRBJ1-1 and V is TRBV11-2; D remains unclear. This CDR3 spans 14 amino acids. Germline-derived CDR1 and CDR2 are SGHAT and FQNNGV. The CDR3 loop is CASNLLGVNTEALF. CDR3 sequence (DNA): TGTGCCAGCAACTTACTTGGGGTGAACACCGAAGCTTTATTT.

Concerning this clonotype itself: Relative to the germline gene, one junction end is altered; a read error may explain this. The rearrangement uses TRBV11-2 and TRBJ2-1; 9 bases align to TRBD2. CDR1 is SGHAT and CDR2 is FQNNGV in the germline V gene. CDR3 length: 15 amino acids. The CDR3 sequence: CAISLVGGRGNEQFF. As DNA, the CDR3 is TGTGCCATCAGCTTAGTGGGCGGGAGGGGAAATGAGCAGTTCTTC.

This chain connects TRBV6-6 to TRBJ2-1; 8 nucleotides agree with TRBD2. Germline V gene data show CDR1 as MNHNY and CDR2 as SVGAGI (reference sequence). This CDR3 has 13 residues. CDR3 loop: CVRRPPGGGEQFF. The CDR3 DNA reads as TGTGTCAGACGTCCTCCGGGGGGGGGTGAGCAGTTCTTC.

This clonotype was seen a single time. The junction and the germline gene differ at one end; a read error may be behind it. The chain is built from TRBV12-5 and TRBJ2-5; D unresolved. CDR1 and CDR2 from the germline V gene are LGHNT and FRNRAP. The CDR3 is made up of 12 amino acids. The CDR3 region is CASALVEETHYF. CDR3 coding DNA: TGTGCTAGTGCTTTGGTGGAAGAGACCCATTACTTC.

As concerns this clonotype: The junction shows a germline mismatch at one end, possibly a read error. The chain combines TRBV5-1 with TRBJ2-7; D is uncertain. Germline assignment: CDR1 SGHRS and CDR2 YFSETQ. This CDR3 region has 13 residues. CDR3 sequence reads: CATSLMLPGEQYF. CDR3 DNA sequence: TGCGCCACCAGCTTGATGTTGCCGGGCGAGCAGTACTTC. The variable domain in full, completed from reference TRBV5-1 and TRBJ2-7, reads KAGVTQTPRYLIKTRGQQVTLSCSPISGHRSVSWYQQTPGQGLQFLFEYFSETQRNKGNFPGRFSGRQFSNSRSEMNVSTLELGDSALYLCATSLMLPGEQYFGPGTRLTVT.

The genes are TRBV6-1 and TRBJ1-1, with 7 positions matching TRBD1. From germline, CDR1 is MNHNS and CDR2 SASEGT. This CDR3 has 15 residues. Germline trimming cut 7 bases from V and 5 bases from J; bases unmatched to any gene: 13. In DNA, the CDR3 is TGTGCCAGCAACACGCGCAGACAGGGAAAAACTGAAGCTTTCTTT. Translated, it gives CASNTRRQGKTEAFF.

A note on this clonotype: Here the CDR3 omits its conserved ending phenylalanine or tryptophan, so a read error is the likely source. The rearrangement uses TRBV28 and TRBJ2-7, with D tentatively TRBD2 (7 bases). CDR3 length: 15 amino acids. The germline V gene has CDR1 MDHEN and CDR2 SYDVKM. Trimming removed 10 bases from V and 2 bases from J, with 21 bases in between. DNA for the CDR3: TGTGCCAACAGCCCAGCGGGACACGGAACCTACGAGCAGTACTTA. It codes for CANSPAGHGTYEQYL.

This clonotype appeared a few times. A read error may be the cause here, since a much bigger clone is one base away. The gene calls are TRBV6-5 and TRBJ2-1; 7 bases map to TRBD1. This CDR3 is built from 17 residues. Germline V gene lookup returns CDR1 MNHEY and CDR2 SVGAGI. Trimming removed 6 bases from V and 0 bases from J; junction bases left unmatched: 11. CDR3 region: CASSREGATSSYNEQFF. The DNA of the CDR3 is TGTGCCAGCAGCCGAGAGGGGGCGACGAGCTCCTACAATGAGCAGTTCTTC.

This clonotype was counted many times. This CDR3 is CASSKREWETQYF. The CDR3 DNA reads as TGTGCCAGCAGTAAGCGGGAGTGGGAGACCCAGTACTTC. The chain employs TRBV6-2 or TRBV6-3 and TRBJ2-5; TRBD2 matches at 8 bases. Germline V gives CDR1 MNHEY, CDR2 SVGEGT. The CDR3 extends over 13 amino acids. The J segment lost 5 bases and the V segment lost 5 bases, leaving 4 bases of the junction unmatched.

The chain links TRBV29-1 to TRBJ2-5, with D tentatively TRBD1 or TRBD2 (6 bases each). The CDR3 covers 14 residues. Germline V gives CDR1 SQVTM, CDR2 ANQGSEA. V was pared by 8 bases and J by 1 base, with 17 bases between. The CDR3 coding sequence is TGCAGCATCTTTGGAGGGACATGCCAAGAGACCCAGTACTTC. Amino acids: CSIFGGTCQETQYF.

Details on this clonotype: Its ends do not fully match the called genes, so a read error is possible. The rearrangement joins TRBV7-8 to TRBJ2-4; D gene unclear. The CDR3 is 15 amino acids. Germline CDR1 SGHVS, CDR2 FQNEAQ. The CDR3 DNA reads as TGTGCCAGCAGTGCGAGCTCCGTATCCAAAAACATTCAGTACTTT. Translation gives CASSASSVSKNIQYF.

This clonotype was counted a few times. This rearrangement joins TRBV11-2 to TRBJ1-1, with D possibly TRBD1 on 6 matching bases. V lost 6 bases and J lost 1, with 24 bases in between. CDR1 SGHAT and CDR2 FQNNGV come from the germline V gene. This CDR3 has 18 residues. The CDR3 coding sequence is TGTGCCAGCAGTCGAGGGGGTGCAGGTCCTTCGGGGAACACTGAAGCTTTCTTT. It codes for CASSRGGAGPSGNTEAFF.

This clonotype is labeled medium-sized. The chain couples TRBV11-2 to TRBJ1-2; no clear D. The germline CDR1 and CDR2 sequences are SGHAT and FQNNGV. V lost 1 base and J 4 bases, leaving 13 bases between the germline ends. This CDR3 region has 15 residues. This CDR3 is CASSLGNPGSYGYTF. Written as DNA, the CDR3 is TGTGCCAGCAGCTTAGGGAACCCCGGGAGCTATGGCTACACCTTC.

As to this clonotype: One end of the junction varies from germline; a read error may be responsible. The chain links TRBV11-2 to TRBJ2-7, with D perhaps matching TRBD1 (5 bases). The CDR3 has 12 amino acids. Germline V gene data show CDR1 as SGHAT and CDR2 as FQNNGV. The CDR3 nucleotides are TGTGCCAGCAGTCAGACAGTGTCCGAGCAATACTTC. This encodes CASSQTVSEQYF.

J is TRBJ1-1 and V is TRBV19; D unclear. CDR3 length: 13 residues. The germline V and J ends were trimmed by 6 bases and 1 base, with 9 bases remaining between them. CDR1 LNHDA and CDR2 SQIVND come from the germline V gene (reference sequence). CDR3 bases: TGTGCCAGTAGCGCGTCCGGGAACACTGAAGCTTTCTTT. Protein: CASSASGNTEAFF.